This entry features one T cell receptor beta chain sequence. The target antigen is unknown. Germline-derived CDR1 and CDR2 are MNHEY and SMNVEV (reference sequence). V lost 5 bases and J lost 4, with 9 bases in between. This CDR3 region has 14 residues. TCRdb fed the RACE reads into MiXCR, producing one record per CDR3 protein. The repertoire includes under 130,000 distinct CDR3 sequences, nearly 35% of them detected once, and around 2.8% sits in the top ten. The data belong to a study of human T cells and chemical hapten exposure. The time point is: patch test 3, about 24 weeks after DPC sensitization. Treatment here: therapeutic diphenylcyclopropenone sensitization with weekly scalp DPC. Investigators collected blood before applying each patch test. General study findings and limits: Expanded TCRs formed significantly more large CDR3 similarity clusters than controls.

Specimen: whole blood, collected in connection with sensitization to the hapten diphenylcyclopropenone (DPC). The chain employs TRBV27 and TRBJ1-6, with D perhaps matching TRBD1 (6 bases). This TCR was sampled from a man between 35 and 55 years old with alopecia areata. Some clones in this sample may be carry-over from other donors' samples. Written as DNA, the CDR3 is TGTGCCAGCAGTCCACAGGGTTATAATTCACCCCTCCACTTT. It is translated as CASSPQGYNSPLHF.